Many counts were recorded for the clone carrying this T cell receptor (beta chain). The record originates from a study of T-cell memory formation after mild COVID-19. TCRdb re-derived calls from the 5' RACE reads in MiXCR, one entry per CDR3 protein. This repertoire shows 300,000 to 350,000 distinct CDR3 sequences, approximately 19% found once; its top ten account for roughly 20%. Germline V gives CDR1 SQVTM, CDR2 ANQGSEA. Deletions cut 0 bases from V and 6 bases from J, with 12 bases between. The CDR3 covers 14 residues. What was sequenced was PBMCs or a T cell subset sorted from them (not recorded which). The sequence was collected from a man aged 18-30 years who had mild COVID-19 (a few samples of this study predate the infection). Cell type and time point are not known. This rearrangement joins TRBV29-1 to TRBJ1-5, with D tentatively TRBD1 (6 bases). The CDR3 protein is CSVEEPGAGQPQHF. CDR3 bases: TGCAGCGTTGAAGAGCCAGGGGCGGGTCAGCCCCAGCATTTT. Supplemented by reference TRBV29-1 and TRBJ1-5, the full variable domain reads SAVISQKPSRDICQRGTSLTIQCQVDSQVTMMFWYRQQPGQSLTLIATANQGSEATYESGFVIDKFPISRPNLTFSTLTVSNMSPEDSSIYLCSVEEPGAGQPQHFGDGTRLSIL.